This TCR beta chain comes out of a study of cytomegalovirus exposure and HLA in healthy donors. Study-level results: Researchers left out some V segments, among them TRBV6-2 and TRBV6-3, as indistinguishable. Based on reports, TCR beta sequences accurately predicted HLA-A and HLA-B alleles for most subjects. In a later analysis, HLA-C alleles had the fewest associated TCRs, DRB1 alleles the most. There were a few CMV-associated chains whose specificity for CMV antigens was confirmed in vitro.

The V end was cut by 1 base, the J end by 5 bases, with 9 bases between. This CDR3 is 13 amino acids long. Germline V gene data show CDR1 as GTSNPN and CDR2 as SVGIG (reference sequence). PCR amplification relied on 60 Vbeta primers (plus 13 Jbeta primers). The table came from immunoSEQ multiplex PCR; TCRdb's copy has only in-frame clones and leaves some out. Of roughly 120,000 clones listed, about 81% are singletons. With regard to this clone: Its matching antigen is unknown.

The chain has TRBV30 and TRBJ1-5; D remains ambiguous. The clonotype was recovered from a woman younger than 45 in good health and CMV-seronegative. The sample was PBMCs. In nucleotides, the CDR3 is TGTGCCTGGAGTGCTATGAGGGATCAGCCCCAGCATTTT. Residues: CAWSAMRDQPQHF. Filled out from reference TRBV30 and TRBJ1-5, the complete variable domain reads SQTIHQWPATLVQPVGSPLSLECTVEGTSNPNLYWYRQAAGRGLQLLFYSVGIGQISSEVPQNLSASRPQDRQFILSSKKLLLSDSGFYLCAWSAMRDQPQHFGDGTRLSIL.